The present T cell receptor beta chain was sequenced within a study of T cell responses to AZD1222 COVID-19 vaccine (dated by TCRdb to about 2021). Turning to the overall study: A total of just over 230 trial participants underwent TCR sequencing, of whom about 200 had received two doses of AZD1222 and 26 had received two doses of the MenACWY control vaccine. Enrollment into the trials was organized by age into subgroups of 18-55, 56-69 and 70-plus years, and those subgroups contained about 160, 30 and 59 TCR-sequenced participants, respectively. Points the paper makes about the study in general: Reportedly, almost half of the unique spike-specific TCRs recognized epitopes lying outside the regions that are mutated in the B.1.351 and B.1.1.7 variants. Spike-specific TCR breadth and depth rose significantly after two AZD1222 doses compared with day 0 and with MenACWY recipients. No day 14 peak-response samples were available, so repertoires were characterized only after the peak T cell response. CD4 TCRs associated with the vaccine covered the entire spike protein, and the dominant responses were in regions 160-218 and 743-854. Most participants were white British and females outnumbered males, and the authors suggested that clonal diversity may have been underestimated. Conclusions about previously exposed vaccinees were limited because only 5 or 6 AZD1222 recipients were SARS-CoV-2 seropositive at baseline. In the small 56-69-year group, the increase in depth fell short of significance, most likely because of low power.

The CDR3 regions of human TCRbeta chains were analyzed by immunosequencing. The source study handled its data this way. Repertoire TCRs were checked for matches against a reference library of SARS-CoV-2-specific TCRs that had been generated using the MIRA antigen-specificity platform. Breadth meant the fraction of unique TCRs that were SARS-CoV-2-associated, whereas depth meant the fraction of total T cells that were SARS-CoV-2-associated. Each spike-specific TCR was assigned to its reactive spike region and to a CD4 or CD8 class using the MIRA data. Log10-transformed breadth and depth values were compared by one-way ANOVA with Sidak's multiple comparisons tests. TCRdb mirrors the immuneACCESS table, restricted to in-frame sequences. Some clones are absent from its copies; in checked studies, under half trace to an unresolved V gene, and the reason for the others is unknown. V, J and clone size are those of that table, while D and trimming were read from the DNA. Within this sample are approximately 140,000 clones, with 75% to 95% of them counted one time only. The ten largest clones take up 1.5% to 2% of the sample.

Comment on this clone: The target of this receptor is not known. No quality values exist for individual bases; no much larger clone is one base distant.

V is reduced by 0 bases and J by 5 bases, leaving a spacing of 10 bases between them. CDR1 and CDR2 (MNHEY, SVGEGT) derive from the germline V gene. The CDR3 covers 14 residues, taking in both the cysteine and the phenylalanine. Only the CDR3 DNA stays, 42 bases, in frame from base 1. In light of the paper, this sample's time point label describes: about 28 days (+/-7) after the second vaccine dose. AZD1222 recipients whose second dose came at about 4 weeks and those whose second dose came at about 12 weeks were combined into one group, since spike-specific TCR depth and breadth did not differ between the two schedules. Samples from vaccinated people were obtained from the UK trials COV001 and COV002, which included a single-blind randomized controlled phase 2/3 trial of AZD1222 (ChAdOx1 nCoV-19) in healthy adults. For TCRbeta chain sequencing, PBMC samples were collected from trial participants at day 0 and at day 28 after the second dose.

The sequenced sample was peripheral blood, obtained 28 days after the second AZD1222 dose. The chain uses TRBV6-2 or TRBV6-3 and TRBJ2-5, with no confident D gene call. The TCR was taken from an adult who received the AZD1222 COVID-19 vaccine. The DNA sequence is TGTGCCAGCAGTTACTCGCTAGGGAAGGAGACCCAGTACTTC. This is translated as CASSYSLGKETQYF.